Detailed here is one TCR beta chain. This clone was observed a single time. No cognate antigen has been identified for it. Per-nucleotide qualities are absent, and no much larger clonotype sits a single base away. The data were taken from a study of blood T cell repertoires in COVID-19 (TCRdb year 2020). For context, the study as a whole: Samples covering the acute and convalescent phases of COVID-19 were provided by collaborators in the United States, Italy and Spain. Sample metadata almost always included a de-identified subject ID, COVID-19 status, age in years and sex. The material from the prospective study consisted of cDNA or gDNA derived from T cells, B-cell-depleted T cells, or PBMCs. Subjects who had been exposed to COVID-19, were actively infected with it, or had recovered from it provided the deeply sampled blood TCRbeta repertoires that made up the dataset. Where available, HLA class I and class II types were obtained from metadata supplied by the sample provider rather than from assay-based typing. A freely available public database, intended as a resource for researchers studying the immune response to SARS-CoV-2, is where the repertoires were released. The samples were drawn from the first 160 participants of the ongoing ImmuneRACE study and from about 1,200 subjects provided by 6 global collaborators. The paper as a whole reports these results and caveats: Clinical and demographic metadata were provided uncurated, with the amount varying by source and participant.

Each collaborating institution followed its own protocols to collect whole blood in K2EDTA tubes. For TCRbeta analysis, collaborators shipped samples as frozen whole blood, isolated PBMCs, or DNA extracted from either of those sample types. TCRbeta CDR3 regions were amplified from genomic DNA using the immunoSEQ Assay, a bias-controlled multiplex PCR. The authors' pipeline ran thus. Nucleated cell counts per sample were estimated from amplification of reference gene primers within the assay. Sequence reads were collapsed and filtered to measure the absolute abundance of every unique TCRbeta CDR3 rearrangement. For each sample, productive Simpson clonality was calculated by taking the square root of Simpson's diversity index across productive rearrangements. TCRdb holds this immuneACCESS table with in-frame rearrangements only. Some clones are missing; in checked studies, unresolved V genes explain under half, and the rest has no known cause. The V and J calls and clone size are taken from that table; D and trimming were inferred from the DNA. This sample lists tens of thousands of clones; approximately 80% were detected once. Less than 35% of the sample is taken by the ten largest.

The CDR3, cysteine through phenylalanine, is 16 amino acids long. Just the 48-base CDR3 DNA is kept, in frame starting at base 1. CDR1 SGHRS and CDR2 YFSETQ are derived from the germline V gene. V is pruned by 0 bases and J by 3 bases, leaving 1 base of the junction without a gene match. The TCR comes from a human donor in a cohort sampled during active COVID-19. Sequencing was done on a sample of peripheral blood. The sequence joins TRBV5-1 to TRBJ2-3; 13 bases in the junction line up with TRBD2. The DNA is TGCGCCAGCAGCTTGGGACTAGCGGGGGGAACAGATACGCAGTATTTT. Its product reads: CASSLGLAGGTDTQYF.